The present entry profiles one T cell receptor beta chain with its context. The sample originates from a study of blood T cell repertoires in COVID-19. Assay: immunoSEQ multiplex PCR; the TCRdb copy retains only in-frame clones and omits some. The sample lists about 43,000 clones, roughly 83% occurring once. The TCR originated in a woman aged 60-75 years with acute or convalescent COVID-19. The sequenced sample was peripheral blood.

The CDR3 region is CASSPGTSGYNEQFF. The CDR3 DNA follows: TGTGCCAGCAGTCCCGGGACTAGCGGATACAATGAGCAGTTCTTC. The genes are TRBV2 and TRBJ2-1; TRBD2 matches 11 bases. Unmatched junction bases numbered 4, after V lost 5 bases and J lost 4 bases. The CDR3 has 15 amino acids. Germline V gene sequence: CDR1 SNHLY, CDR2 FYNNEI.